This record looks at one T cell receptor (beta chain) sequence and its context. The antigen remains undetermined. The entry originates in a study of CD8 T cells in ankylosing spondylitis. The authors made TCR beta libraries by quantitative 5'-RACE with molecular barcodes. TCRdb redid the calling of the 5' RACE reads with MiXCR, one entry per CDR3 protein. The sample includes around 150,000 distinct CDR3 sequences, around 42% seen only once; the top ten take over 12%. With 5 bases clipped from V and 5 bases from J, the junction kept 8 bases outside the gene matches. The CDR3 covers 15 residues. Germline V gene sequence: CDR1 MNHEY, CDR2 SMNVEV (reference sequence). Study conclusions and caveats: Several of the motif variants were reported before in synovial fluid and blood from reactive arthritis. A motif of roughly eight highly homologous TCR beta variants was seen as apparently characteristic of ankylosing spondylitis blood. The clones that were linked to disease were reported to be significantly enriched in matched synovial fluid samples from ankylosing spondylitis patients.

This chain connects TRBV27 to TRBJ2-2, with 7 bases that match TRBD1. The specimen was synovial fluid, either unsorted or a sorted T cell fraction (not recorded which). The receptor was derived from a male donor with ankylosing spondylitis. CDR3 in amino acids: CASSPLTGLTGELFF. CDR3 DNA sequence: TGTGCCAGCAGTCCGTTGACAGGGCTGACCGGGGAGCTGTTTTTT.